This TCR beta chain was documented in a study of CD8 T cells in ankylosing spondylitis. Trimming removed 4 bases at V and 0 bases at J, with 16 bases between. This CDR3 has 16 residues. Per germline, CDR1 GTSNPN and CDR2 SVGIG (reference sequence). As to this clonotype: As yet, its antigen is unknown.

General observations from the study: Within peripheral blood, clones linked to disease were CD8+ and relatively rare. Past research had described some motif variants in reactive arthritis synovial fluid and blood. Clones linked to disease were reported to show significant enrichment in matched ankylosing spondylitis synovial fluid. A TCR beta motif of seven or eight highly homologous variants appeared characteristic of ankylosing spondylitis blood.

MiXCR, applied by TCRdb to the 5' RACE reads, yields one record per CDR3 protein. The profile shows over 450,000 distinct CDR3 sequences, about 12% of them singletons. The TCR originated in a male donor with ankylosing spondylitis. This chain joins TRBV30 and TRBJ2-1; D is perhaps TRBD2 (7 bases). The material sequenced was blood, either unsorted or a sorted T cell fraction (not recorded which). CDR3 region: CAWTGKGGSSYNEQFF. DNA for the CDR3: TGTGCCTGGACCGGAAAGGGGGGGAGCTCCTACAATGAGCAGTTCTTC.